A selection of T cell receptor beta chains follows, all from one sample in a study of T cells in Graves' hyperthyroidism and ophthalmopathy. TCRdb analysed the multiplex PCR reads with MiXCR anew, one entry per CDR3 protein. This sample has about 500,000 distinct CDR3 sequences, with 15% to 20% found just once. Material for sequencing was blood. Source of these receptors: a woman in her late teens or twenties with Graves' hyperthyroidism. Both conserved end residues are part of each CDR3. D genes are given only for firm matches. Not every row has a clone size; where given, it reads once, few, many or a size class.

TRBJ2-5,many,TRBV12-3/TRBV12-4,NA,CASTLAWGAQYF,TGTGCCAGCACCCTGGCCTGGGGGGCCCAGTACTTC
TRBJ2-2,few,TRBV2,NA,CASKEEGAGELFF,TGTGCCAGCAAGGAGGAGGGGGCCGGGGAGCTGTTTTTT
TRBJ2-7,many,TRBV20-1,NA,CSAIETYEQYF,TGCAGTGCTATAGAAACCTACGAGCAGTACTTC
TRBJ2-1,many,TRBV5-1,NA,CASSLRGLYNEQFF,TGCGCCAGCAGCTTGAGGGGTCTCTACAATGAGCAGTTCTTC
TRBJ1-1,many,TRBV12-3/TRBV12-4,TRBD1,CASSLITGQGVQMNTEAFF,TGTGCCAGCAGTTTAATCACGGGACAGGGGGTTCAAATGAACACTGAAGCTTTCTTT
TRBJ1-4,NA,TRBV5-4,TRBD1,CASSVGTGVTLNEKLFF,TGTGCCAGCAGCGTTGGGACAGGGGTTACCCTTAATGAAAAACTGTTTTTT
TRBJ1-5,NA,TRBV7-8,NA,CASSPRTLGVNQPQHF,TGTGCCAGCAGCCCCCGGACCCTGGGTGTAAATCAGCCCCAGCATTTT
TRBJ1-6,NA,TRBV6-2/TRBV6-3,NA,CASSYQGQGSSPLHF,TGTGCCAGCAGTTACCAGGGACAAGGGAGTTCACCCCTCCACTTT
TRBJ1-5,NA,TRBV7-9,NA,CASSLTAGNQPQHF,TGTGCCAGCAGCTTAACCGCTGGGAATCAGCCCCAGCATTTT
TRBJ2-1,many,TRBV5-1,NA,CASSVRTAQSSYNEQFF,TGCGCCAGCAGCGTGAGGACGGCTCAGAGCTCCTACAATGAGCAGTTCTTC
TRBJ2-3,many,TRBV2,TRBD2,CASSVGAGPSTDTQYF,TGTGCCAGCAGTGTTGGAGCGGGGCCTAGCACAGATACGCAGTATTTT
TRBJ2-3,few,TRBV24-1,NA,CATSKNSRGDTQYF,TGTGCCACCAGTAAAAACAGTCGGGGGGATACGCAGTATTTT
TRBJ2-7,many,TRBV28,NA,CASSTGTETYEQYF,TGTGCCAGCAGCACGGGGACGGAGACCTACGAGCAGTACTTC
TRBJ1-2,NA,TRBV7-3,NA,CASSSVLGGPGKGGYTF,TGTGCCAGCAGCTCCGTTTTGGGGGGCCCGGGGAAGGGTGGCTACACCTTC
TRBJ2-7,NA,TRBV27,TRBD2,CASSLTGTSHYEQYF,TGTGCCAGCAGTTTAACTGGGACTAGTCACTACGAGCAGTACTTC
TRBJ2-7,few,TRBV7-9,TRBD1,CASSLIARGLSNYEQYF,TGTGCCAGCAGCTTAATTGCCAGGGGGCTCTCCAACTACGAGCAGTACTTC
TRBJ2-1,NA,TRBV28,NA,CASRVGGPYNEQFF,TGTGCCAGCCGTGTAGGGGGGCCCTACAATGAGCAGTTCTTC
TRBJ1-1,many,TRBV9,TRBD1,CASSVAGTGSNTEAFF,TGTGCCAGCAGCGTAGCTGGGACAGGGTCGAACACTGAAGCTTTCTTT
TRBJ1-5,NA,TRBV20-1,NA,CSTRGSPSNQPQHF,TGCAGTACTAGAGGGTCTCCTAGCAATCAGCCCCAGCATTTT
TRBJ1-1,many,TRBV10-1,NA,CASSARRTVNTEAFF,TGCGCCAGCAGTGCCCGCCGGACTGTGAACACTGAAGCTTTCTTT
TRBJ2-3,many,TRBV20-1,NA,CSANYLRRTTDTQYF,TGCAGTGCTAACTACCTTCGGCGGACCACAGATACGCAGTATTTT
TRBJ2-7,many,TRBV12-3/TRBV12-4,TRBD2,CASSESGRTSYEQYF,TGTGCCAGCAGTGAGAGCGGGAGGACCTCCTACGAGCAGTACTTC
TRBJ1-5,many,TRBV2,TRBD1,CASSTLGQGVQPQHF,TGTGCCAGCAGTACCTTGGGACAGGGAGTTCAGCCCCAGCATTTT
TRBJ2-5,many,TRBV5-1,NA,CASSSGTVQETQYF,TGCGCCAGCAGCAGCGGGACAGTACAAGAGACCCAGTACTTC
TRBJ2-1,many,TRBV29-1,NA,CSVESNEQFF,TGCAGCGTTGAATCCAATGAGCAGTTCTTC
TRBJ1-2,many,TRBV7-2,TRBD1,CASSFRTGQAYGYTF,TGTGCCAGCAGCTTCCGGACGGGACAGGCATATGGCTACACCTTC
TRBJ2-6,NA,TRBV6-1,NA,CASIADSGANVLTF,TGTGCCAGCATCGCAGACTCTGGGGCCAACGTCCTGACTTTC
TRBJ2-7,NA,TRBV5-1,NA,CASSKEGRRTYEQYF,TGCGCCAGCAGCAAGGAGGGCAGGAGGACCTACGAGCAGTACTTC
TRBJ2-1,few,TRBV11-1,TRBD2,CASSPPPGGQRDNEQFF,TGTGCCAGCAGCCCACCTCCGGGAGGGCAAAGAGACAATGAGCAGTTCTTC
TRBJ2-2,few,TRBV5-7,NA,CASSYEGTGELFF,TGTGCCAGCAGCTACGAGGGTACCGGGGAGCTGTTTTTT
TRBJ2-1,NA,TRBV20-1,NA,CSARDRWGWNEQFF,TGCAGTGCTAGAGATCGTTGGGGATGGAATGAGCAGTTCTTC
TRBJ2-7,many,TRBV18,NA,CASSASRDEQYF,TGTGCCAGCTCAGCCTCCAGGGATGAGCAGTACTTC
TRBJ2-7,many,TRBV7-2,NA,CASSRRDRGGLAGGPNEQYF,TGTGCCAGCAGCCGCAGGGACAGGGGGGGGCTAGCGGGAGGGCCCAACGAGCAGTACTTC
TRBJ1-1,few,TRBV19,NA,CASSLRRQGTEAFF,TGTGCCAGTAGCCTAAGACGGCAGGGCACTGAAGCTTTCTTT
TRBJ1-1,NA,TRBV12-5,TRBD1,CASGLGGTGSLISEAFF,TGTGCTAGTGGTTTGGGCGGGACAGGGTCCCTGATCTCTGAAGCTTTCTTT
TRBJ2-7,few,TRBV20-1,TRBD2,CSAPGTRLEEQYF,TGCAGTGCTCCGGGGACTAGGTTGGAGGAGCAGTACTTC
TRBJ2-5,few,TRBV24-1,TRBD1,CATSDSVRTGETQYF,TGTGCCACCAGTGACTCGGTTCGGACAGGAGAGACCCAGTACTTC
TRBJ2-5,few,TRBV5-1,NA,CASSGRQAGTQETQYF,TGCGCCAGCAGCGGGCGGCAAGCGGGGACACAAGAGACCCAGTACTTC
TRBJ2-5,NA,TRBV18,NA,CASSPEIRETQYF,TGTGCCAGCTCACCGGAAATTAGAGAGACCCAGTACTTC
TRBJ2-5,many,TRBV20-1,TRBD2,CSLERGDQETQYF,TGCAGTTTGGAGCGGGGAGATCAAGAGACCCAGTACTTC
TRBJ2-7,many,TRBV20-1,TRBD1,CSALGQSTYEQYF,TGCAGTGCCCTGGGACAGTCAACTTACGAGCAGTACTTC
TRBJ1-2,NA,TRBV10-3,NA,CAISENPGRSYGYTF,TGTGCCATCAGTGAGAATCCGGGACGGAGCTATGGCTACACCTTC
TRBJ2-3,few,TRBV5-6,NA,CASSPGQPGTDTQYF,TGTGCCAGCAGCCCTGGACAGCCCGGCACAGATACGCAGTATTTT
TRBJ1-5,NA,TRBV12-3/TRBV12-4,TRBD1,CASRPLLTGSWDQPQHF,TGTGCCAGCAGACCCCTCCTGACAGGGTCTTGGGATCAGCCCCAGCATTTT
TRBJ2-7,NA,TRBV2,NA,CASSDLAGAHYNEQYF,TGTGCCAGCAGTGATCTGGCGGGGGCGCACTACAATGAGCAGTACTTC
TRBJ1-2,few,TRBV2,TRBD1,CASSTGGVDYGYTF,TGTGCCAGCAGTACAGGGGGGGTGGACTATGGCTACACCTTC
TRBJ2-3,many,TRBV2,NA,CATGSSTDTQYF,TGTGCCACGGGCAGCAGCACAGATACGCAGTATTTT
TRBJ1-2,few,TRBV14,NA,CASSQLSGTGNYGYTF,TGTGCCAGCAGCCAACTCTCCGGGACGGGAAACTATGGCTACACCTTC
TRBJ2-7,many,TRBV20-1,TRBD1,CSANRAGQGSYEQYF,TGCAGTGCTAACCGAGCCGGACAGGGCTCCTACGAGCAGTACTTC
TRBJ2-3,NA,TRBV11-2,TRBD2,CASSSPGLAGGPTDTRYF,TGTGCCAGCAGCTCCCCGGGACTAGCGGGAGGGCCAACAGATACGCGGTATTTT
TRBJ1-1,few,TRBV10-3,TRBD1,CAISGRQGLNTEAFF,TGTGCCATCAGTGGAAGACAGGGCCTGAACACTGAAGCTTTCTTT
TRBJ2-7,NA,TRBV7-6,TRBD2,CASTQETSDTYEQYF,TGTGCCAGCACCCAGGAGACTAGCGACACCTACGAGCAGTACTTC
TRBJ2-2,many,TRBV3-1,NA,CASSHRQGQRISGELFF,TGTGCCAGCAGCCATCGCCAGGGGCAACGGATCTCCGGGGAGCTGTTTTTT
TRBJ2-3,many,TRBV11-3,NA,CASSLEGRADTQYF,TGTGCCAGCAGCTTAGAGGGCAGGGCGGATACGCAGTATTTT
TRBJ2-5,few,TRBV6-2/TRBV6-3,TRBD1,CASSSRPGQDYF,TGTGCCAGCAGTTCCCGACCGGGACAGGATTACTTC
TRBJ2-1,many,TRBV2,NA,CASCSSLSYNEQFF,TGTGCCAGCTGTTCTAGCTTGTCCTACAATGAGCAGTTCTTC
TRBJ2-3,NA,TRBV11-2,NA,CASSLDPGRGAQYF,TGTGCCAGCAGCTTAGATCCCGGCCGGGGCGCGCAGTATTTT
TRBJ1-1,many,TRBV6-4,NA,CASSASRNTEAFF,TGTGCCAGCAGTGCCAGCCGTAACACTGAAGCTTTCTTT
TRBJ1-1,NA,TRBV28,NA,CASSFQGVGKSFF,TGTGCCAGCAGTTTTCAGGGAGTGGGGAAATCTTTCTTT
TRBJ2-2,few,TRBV20-1,NA,CSARENAGANTGELVF,TGCAGTGCTAGAGAGAACGCGGGGGCGAACACCGGGGAGCTGGTTTTT